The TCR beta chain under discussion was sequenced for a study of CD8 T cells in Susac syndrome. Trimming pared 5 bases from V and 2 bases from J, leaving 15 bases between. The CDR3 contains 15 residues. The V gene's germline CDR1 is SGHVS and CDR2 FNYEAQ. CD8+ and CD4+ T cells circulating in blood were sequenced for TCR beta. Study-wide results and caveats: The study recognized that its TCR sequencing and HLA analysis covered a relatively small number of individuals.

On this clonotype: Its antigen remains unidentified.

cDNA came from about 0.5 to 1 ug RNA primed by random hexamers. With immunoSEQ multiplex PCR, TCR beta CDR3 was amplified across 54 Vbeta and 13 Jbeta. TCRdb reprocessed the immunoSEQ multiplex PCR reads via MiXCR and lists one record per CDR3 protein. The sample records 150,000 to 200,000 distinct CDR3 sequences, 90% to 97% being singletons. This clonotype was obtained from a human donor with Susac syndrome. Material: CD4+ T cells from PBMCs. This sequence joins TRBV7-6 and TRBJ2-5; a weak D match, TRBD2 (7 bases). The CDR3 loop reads CASSQGGERQETQYF. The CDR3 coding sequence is TGTGCCAGCAGCCAAGGGGGGGAGAGACAAGAGACCCAGTACTTC.